This T cell receptor beta chain originates from a study of T-cell reconstitution after alpha-beta-depleted transplantation in children. The CDR3 contains 12 residues. V was clipped by 3 bases and J by 9 bases, with 11 bases between them. Preparation of the TCRbeta library involved a method that used unique molecular identifiers. TCRdb passed the PCR reads through MiXCR, listing each CDR3 protein once. The sample lists over 400,000 distinct CDR3 sequences; 12% were seen once. V usage is TRBV12-3 or TRBV12-4 and J usage is TRBJ2-5; TRBD1 might be the D (6 bases). Here the sequenced sample was PBMCs from the stem cell graft donor, taken from the stem cell graft. This TCR came from a human donor who donated a stem cell graft to a child with combined immunodeficiency. The CDR3 DNA sequence: TGTGCCAGCAGTTTGGGGGCTACGTCCCAGTACTTC. It translates to CASSLGATSQYF.